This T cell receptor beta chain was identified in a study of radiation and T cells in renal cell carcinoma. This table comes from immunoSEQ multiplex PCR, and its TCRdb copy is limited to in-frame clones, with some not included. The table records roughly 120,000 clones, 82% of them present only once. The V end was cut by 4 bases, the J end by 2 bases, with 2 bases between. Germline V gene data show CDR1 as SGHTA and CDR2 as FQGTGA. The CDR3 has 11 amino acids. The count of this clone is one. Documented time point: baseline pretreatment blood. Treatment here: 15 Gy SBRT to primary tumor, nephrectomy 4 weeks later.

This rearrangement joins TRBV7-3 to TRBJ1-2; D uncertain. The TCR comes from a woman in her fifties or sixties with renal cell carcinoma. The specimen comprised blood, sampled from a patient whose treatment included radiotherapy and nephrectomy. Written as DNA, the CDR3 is TGTGCCAGCAGCTCGAACTATGGCTACACCTTC. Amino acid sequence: CASSSNYGYTF.